This record concerns one T cell receptor beta chain sequence. What it recognizes is unknown. This specimen belongs to a study of Ad26.COV2.S vaccination and SARS-CoV-2 variants. In the study overall: Intramuscularly, Ad26.COV2.S was given either once or twice, 56 days apart. Overall study findings and caveats: Reports say spike-specific CD8+ and CD4+ T cell responses covered substantial breadth after vaccination.

Treatment here: about 20 received Ad26.COV2.S at low or high dose, single or two shots; 5 received placebo; per-sample allocation not given. Specimens were obtained on day 63 following the first vaccine or placebo injection. An adult donor aged 18-55 years was enrolled in Boston. Wuhan-strain SARS-CoV-2 spike was expressed by the Ad26 vector that made up the vaccine. Germline loops: CDR1 ENHRY, CDR2 SYGVKD. The CDR3 spans 16 residues. V lost 0 bases, J lost 9 bases, and 8 bases stayed unmatched. Produced via immunoSEQ multiplex PCR; TCRdb's table is partial and in-frame only. The table includes just over 350,000 clones, 70% to 90% detected once.

The TCR originated in a person between 18 and 60 years old who received the Ad26.COV2.S COVID-19 vaccine or a placebo. The chain employs TRBV10-3 and TRBJ2-1, with 10 bases lining up with TRBD1. Material: peripheral blood, obtained in a trial of Ad26.COV2.S vaccine versus placebo. For the CDR3, the DNA is TGTGCCATCAGTGAGTCCCCCCCAGACAGGGGGCTTGAGCAGTTCTTC. The encoded protein is CAISESPPDRGLEQFF.